This T cell receptor beta chain was sequenced for a study of shared clonotypes between healthy human individuals. Study information: For every donor, three CD4 naive, three CD4 memory, two CD8 naive and one CD8 memory plates were used.

The method was immunoSEQ multiplex PCR; TCRdb's version includes in-frame clones alone and lacks a portion of them. Of 2 million to 2.5 million clones in the sample, around 90% were seen once. This CDR3 has 14 residues. Trimming removed 6 bases from V and 1 base from J, with 9 bases in between. Per germline, CDR1 MRHNA and CDR2 SNTAGT. All donors were Caucasian adults living in Nashville, Tennessee. This chain uses TRBV6-4 with TRBJ2-2, with no clear D. This sequence was found in a man aged 18 to 35 in good health. Some clones in this sample may be carry-over from other donors' samples. The sequencing sample was made of naive CD4+ T cells from PBMCs. The subset was: CD45RA+ positively selected. The CDR3 sequence is CASRPGGNTGELFF. The CDR3 bases are TGTGCCAGCAGGCCGGGCGGGAACACCGGGGAGCTGTTTTTT.